This T cell receptor beta chain was identified in a study of cytomegalovirus exposure and HLA in healthy donors. CDR1 SEHNR and CDR2 FQNEAQ come from the germline V gene (reference sequence). This CDR3 is 14 amino acids long. PCR amplification relied on 60 Vbeta primers (plus 13 Jbeta primers). Repertoires were generated with immunoSEQ multiplex PCR, while TCRdb's copy carries only in-frame clones and drops some. The profile shows approximately 160,000 clones, around 77% of them singletons. For this clone: An end of the junction differs from the germline gene, which may be a read error.

The TCR was taken from a woman in her 50s in good health and CMV-seropositive. The sequenced sample was PBMCs. The chain is built from TRBV7-9 and TRBJ2-1, with 7 bases matching TRBD1. CDR3 DNA: TGTTCCAGCAGCTATAGGGCAGGGGGCAATGAGCAGTTCTTC. It yields the protein CSSSYRAGGNEQFF.